The 25 T cell receptor beta chains below all came from one sample that was sequenced in a study of blood T cell repertoires in COVID-19. Here immunoSEQ multiplex PCR was the method, and the copy in TCRdb shows in-frame clones only, minus some. The data hold 400,000 to 450,000 clones, with 86% observed a single time. Sequencing input: peripheral blood. Every receptor here comes from a woman aged 25 to 45 with active or convalescent COVID-19.

V and J are TRBV14 and TRBJ1-4, with TRBD1 matching over 10 bases. The length of the CDR3 is 15 residues. Per germline, CDR1 SGHDN and CDR2 FVKESK. The V segment lost 4 bases and the J segment 7 bases; nucleotides outside the gene matches: 6. This CDR3 reads CASSPRTGGGEKLFF. The DNA of the CDR3 is TGTGCCAGCAGCCCCAGGACAGGGGGAGGTGAAAAACTGTTTTTT.

The V gene is TRBV27, the J gene TRBJ1-2; 8 nucleotides agree with TRBD1. V gave up 3 bases and J gave up 7 bases; unmatched junction bases: 7. Germline CDR1 MNHEY, CDR2 SMNVEV (reference sequence). CDR3 length: 14 amino acids. The CDR3 reads CASSFRRTGFGYTF. The DNA for the CDR3 is TGTGCCAGCAGTTTCCGTAGGACAGGGTTTGGCTACACCTTC.

The chain joins TRBV7-2 to TRBJ2-2, with TRBD1 identical over 7 bases. The CDR3 has 14 residues. J lost 6 bases, V lost 5 bases, and 6 bases had no gene match. CDR1 and CDR2 from the germline V gene are SGHTA and FQGNSA. The CDR3 loop is CASSAQTGSGELFF. The CDR3 nucleotides read TGTGCCAGCAGCGCCCAGACAGGGTCCGGGGAGCTGTTTTTT.

The DNA for the CDR3 is TGTGCCAGCAGGAATTTAGCGACCTCCTACAATGAGCAGTTCTTC. Amino acids: CASRNLATSYNEQFF. V gene TRBV2 combines with J gene TRBJ2-1, with D perhaps matching TRBD2 (5 bases). Trimming cost V 6 bases and J 0 bases, with 12 bases left between them. Germline V gene data show CDR1 as SNHLY and CDR2 as FYNNEI. The CDR3 contains 15 residues. Looking up the rest from reference TRBV2 and TRBJ2-1 gives the full variable domain: EPEVTQTPSHQVTQMGQEVILRCVPISNHLYFYWYRQILGQKVEFLVSFYNNEISEKSEIFDDQFSVERPDGSNFTLKIRSTKLEDSAMYFCASRNLATSYNEQFFGPGTRLTVL.

The sample holds one count of this clone. This chain joins TRBV5-1 and TRBJ2-1; perhaps TRBD1 as D (6 bases). CDR1 is SGHRS and CDR2 is YFSETQ in the germline V gene. This CDR3 has 19 residues. Trimming took 0 bases from V and 4 from J, leaving 23 bases between them. This CDR3 is CASSLGLLGRDTHYNEQFF. The CDR3 DNA is TGCGCCAGCAGCTTGGGTCTGTTAGGTCGGGACACCCATTACAATGAGCAGTTCTTC.

The CDR3 sequence: CASSPTRGSDTQYF. The CDR3 DNA sequence: TGTGCCAGCAGTCCCACAAGGGGGTCAGATACGCAGTATTTT. The J gene is TRBJ2-3, the V gene TRBV28; D possibly corresponds to TRBD1 (6 bases). The V gene's germline CDR1 is MDHEN and CDR2 SYDVKM. Trimming took 5 bases from V and 4 from J, leaving 13 bases between them. The CDR3 has 14 amino acids.

J is TRBJ1-4 and V is TRBV6-2 or TRBV6-3; 7 bases fit TRBD1. The V segment lost 2 bases and the J segment 8 bases; nucleotides outside the gene matches: 5. The CDR3 runs to 14 residues. Germline V gene lookup returns CDR1 MNHEY and CDR2 SVGEGT. CDR3 nucleotides: TGTGCCAGCAGTTACAGGGGGCAGGTGGAAAAACTGTTTTTT. Encoded protein: CASSYRGQVEKLFF.

This clone was detected only once. The genes are TRBV3-1 (or the pseudogene TRBV3-2) and TRBJ2-3; 8 positions match TRBD2. The CDR3 has 16 residues. V trimming: 3 bases; J trimming: 4 bases; junction bases outside the gene matches: 9. Germline-derived CDR1 and CDR2 are LGHDT and YNNKEL (reference sequence). The CDR3 loop reads CASSHAGGVIADTQYF. For the CDR3, the DNA is TGTGCCAGCAGCCATGCCGGGGGGGTTATCGCAGATACGCAGTATTTT.

V usage is TRBV9 and J usage is TRBJ1-4, with TRBD1 matching 7 bases. V lost 3 bases, J lost 4 bases, and 6 bases stayed unmatched. This CDR3 spans 15 amino acids. The germline CDR1 and CDR2 sequences are SGDLS and YYNGEE. The CDR3 coding sequence is TGTGCCAGCAGCGAGCGACAGGGCAGTAATGAAAAACTGTTTTTT. Residues: CASSERQGSNEKLFF.

The chain carries TRBV12-3 or TRBV12-4 and TRBJ1-2, with D possibly being TRBD1 (6 bases). The CDR3 contains 13 residues. V was trimmed by 3 bases and J by 7 bases, leaving 12 bases between them. CDR3 loop: CASSLSRGGGYTF. CDR3 nucleotide sequence: TGTGCCAGCAGTTTGAGTAGGGGGGGTGGCTACACCTTC.

This sequence joins TRBV3-1 (or the pseudogene TRBV3-2) and TRBJ2-1; 10 bases fit TRBD1. The ends lost 5 bases at V and 9 bases at J; junction bases unmatched: 13. This CDR3 is built from 16 residues. Germline V lookup: CDR1 LGHDT, CDR2 YNNKEL (reference sequence). Here the CDR3 reads CASSTLTGGFSPEQFF. The CDR3, as DNA: TGTGCCAGCAGCACCCTGACAGGGGGCTTCTCACCTGAGCAGTTCTTC.

This clone was picked up one time. The V and J genes are TRBV5-1 and TRBJ2-2; unclear D gene. Trimming shortened V by 0 bases and J by 3 bases, and 3 bases separated the two germline ends. Germline V gene lookup returns CDR1 SGHRS and CDR2 YFSETQ. The CDR3 contains 13 residues. The CDR3 reads CASSLGDTGELFF. CDR3 sequence (DNA): TGCGCCAGCAGCTTGGGAGACACCGGGGAGCTGTTTTTT. The entire variable domain, with the rest obtained from reference TRBV5-1 and TRBJ2-2, is as follows: KAGVTQTPRYLIKTRGQQVTLSCSPISGHRSVSWYQQTPGQGLQFLFEYFSETQRNKGNFPGRFSGRQFSNSRSEMNVSTLELGDSALYLCASSLGDTGELFFGEGSRLTVL.

The chain links TRBV5-4 to TRBJ2-4; TRBD2 might be the D (6 bases). CDR1 and CDR2 (germline): SGHNT, YYREEE (reference sequence). The V end was cut by 0 bases, the J end by 6 bases, with 10 bases between. The CDR3 consists of 14 residues. CDR3 amino acids: CASSLAGEVNIQYF. The CDR3 DNA follows: TGTGCCAGCAGCTTGGCCGGGGAGGTAAACATTCAGTACTTC.

This chain joins TRBV2 and TRBJ1-2, with 7 nucleotides matching TRBD1. CDR3 length equals 13 residues. J lost 7 bases, V lost 4 bases, and 6 bases had no gene match. The V gene's germline CDR1 is SNHLY and CDR2 FYNNEI. CDR3 coding DNA: TGTGCCAGCAGTGCTACAGGGGATCGTGGCTACACCTTC. Its protein product is CASSATGDRGYTF.

This chain uses TRBV6-2 or TRBV6-3 with TRBJ1-5, with D tentatively TRBD1 (6 bases). The CDR3 is 12 amino acids. V was clipped by 5 bases and J by 6 bases, with 8 bases between them. CDR1 is MNHEY, CDR2 SVGEGT, per germline. The CDR3 nucleotides are TGTGCCAGCAGTCAGGGGTCTCAGCCCCAGCATTTT. This translates into CASSQGSQPQHF.

This sequence joins TRBV27 and TRBJ2-1; D unclear. Per germline, CDR1 MNHEY and CDR2 SMNVEV (reference sequence). The V gene lost 5 bases and the J gene lost 4 bases, with 15 bases spanning the gap. The CDR3 runs to 15 residues. In DNA, the CDR3 is TGTGCCAGCAGTCCGCAGACTCCTCCTTACAATGAGCAGTTCTTC. Amino acids: CASSPQTPPYNEQFF.

The chain combines TRBV2 with TRBJ2-5; possibly TRBD2 for D (6 bases). V was clipped by 7 bases and J by 0 bases, with 24 bases between them. This CDR3 contains 18 residues. Per germline, CDR1 SNHLY and CDR2 FYNNEI. CDR3 in DNA: TGTGCCAGCACTTCCCCTACCGACCGGGACTTCTACCAAGAGACCCAGTACTTC. Encoded protein: CASTSPTDRDFYQETQYF.

The chain links TRBV2 to TRBJ1-1; tentative D call: TRBD1 (6 bases). Germline lookup yields CDR1 SNHLY and CDR2 FYNNEI. The CDR3 has 14 residues. V was clipped by 10 bases and J by 0 bases, with 15 bases between them. The CDR3 DNA follows: TGTGCCACATACAGGGAGGGGGTGAACACTGAAGCTTTCTTT. Protein product: CATYREGVNTEAFF. The variable domain in full, completed from reference TRBV2 and TRBJ1-1, reads EPEVTQTPSHQVTQMGQEVILRCVPISNHLYFYWYRQILGQKVEFLVSFYNNEISEKSEIFDDQFSVERPDGSNFTLKIRSTKLEDSAMYFCATYREGVNTEAFFGQGTRLTVV.

This sequence joins TRBV19 and TRBJ1-5; TRBD1 matches at 10 bases. This CDR3 region has 17 residues. V lost 3 bases, J lost 0 bases, and 5 bases stayed unmatched. Germline CDR1 and CDR2: LNHDA and SQIVND (reference sequence). CDR3 coding DNA: TGTGCCAGTAGTATGGACAGGGGGTGGGGTAGCAATCAGCCCCAGCATTTT. Amino acids: CASSMDRGWGSNQPQHF.

The chain couples TRBV4-1 to TRBJ2-7, with 11 nucleotides matching TRBD2. The CDR3 is made up of 16 amino acids. Germline CDR1 is MGHRA and CDR2 is YSYEKL. V shed 3 bases, J shed 2 bases, and the junction held 6 bases outside the gene matches. CDR3 nucleotides: TGCGCCAGCAGCCACGGTACGGGACTAGCGGCCTACGAGCAGTACTTC. Protein sequence: CASSHGTGLAAYEQYF.

This chain uses TRBV2 with TRBJ1-1, with 9 nucleotides matching TRBD1. The CDR3 covers 13 residues. Germline CDR1 SNHLY, CDR2 FYNNEI. The junction had 2 bases not matched to a gene; V was cut back by 8 bases and J by 1 base. Here the CDR3 DNA reads TGTGCCAGCGGGGACAGGGCGAACACTGAAGCTTTCTTT. Translated: CASGDRANTEAFF.

This chain joins TRBV5-6 and TRBJ1-1; D is possibly TRBD1 (6 bases). Trimming cost V 0 bases and J 7 bases, with 7 bases left between them. The CDR3 has 12 residues. The germline gives CDR1 SGHDT, CDR2 YYEEEE. As DNA, the CDR3 is TGTGCCAGCAGCTTGGCAGGGGATGAAGCTTTCTTT. It codes for CASSLAGDEAFF.

V gene TRBV7-2 combines with J gene TRBJ1-6, with D possibly being TRBD1 (6 bases). Germline lookup yields CDR1 SGHTA and CDR2 FQGNSA. Trimming removed 10 bases at V and 7 bases at J, with 14 bases between. The length of the CDR3 is 13 residues. The CDR3 region has the DNA TGTGCCACCCTGGGGCAGGGGAATTCACCCCTCCACTTT. Its translation is CATLGQGNSPLHF.

The chain is built from TRBV29-1 and TRBJ2-1, with D perhaps TRBD1 (6 bases). V shed 3 bases and J shed 4 bases, with 13 bases lying between them. CDR1 is SQVTM, CDR2 ANQGSEA, per germline. The length of the CDR3 is 14 residues. CDR3 bases: TGCAGCGTTGATCCCCAGGGGCGATACAATGAGCAGTTCTTC. Translating it yields CSVDPQGRYNEQFF.

The chain links TRBV25-1 to TRBJ2-3; 8 bases align to TRBD1. Germline V gene lookup returns CDR1 MGHDK and CDR2 SYGVNS. The CDR3 extends over 15 amino acids. V lost 7 bases, J lost 2 bases, and 8 bases stayed unmatched. The CDR3 DNA is TGTGCCAGCAACCCAGGGGGCCTTGACACAGATACGCAGTATTTT. It is translated as CASNPGGLDTDTQYF. The full variable domain, in which reference TRBV25-1 and TRBJ2-3 provide the parts outside the CDR3, is EADIYQTPRYLVIGTGKKITLECSQTMGHDKMYWYQQDPGMELHLIHYSYGVNSTEKGDLSSESTVSRIRTEHFPLTLESARPSHTSQYLCASNPGGLDTDTQYFGPGTRLTVL.